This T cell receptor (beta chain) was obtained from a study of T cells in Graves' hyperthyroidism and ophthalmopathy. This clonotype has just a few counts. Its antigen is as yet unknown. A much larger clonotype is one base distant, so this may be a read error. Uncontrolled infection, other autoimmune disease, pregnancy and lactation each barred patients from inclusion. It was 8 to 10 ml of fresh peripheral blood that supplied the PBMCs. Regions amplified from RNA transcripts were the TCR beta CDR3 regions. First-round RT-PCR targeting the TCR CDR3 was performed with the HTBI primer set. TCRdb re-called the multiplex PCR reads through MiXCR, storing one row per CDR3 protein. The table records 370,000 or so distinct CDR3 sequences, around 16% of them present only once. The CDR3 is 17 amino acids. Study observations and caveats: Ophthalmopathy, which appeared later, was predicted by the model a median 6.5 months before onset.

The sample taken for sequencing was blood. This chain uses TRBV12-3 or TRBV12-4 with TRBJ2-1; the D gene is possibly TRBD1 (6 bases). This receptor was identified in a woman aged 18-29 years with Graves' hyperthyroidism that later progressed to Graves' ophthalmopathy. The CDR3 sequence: CASTLSRVGAPFYEQLF. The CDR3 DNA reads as TGTGCCAGCACGCTCTCCCGGGTGGGGGCCCCATTTTATGAGCAGCTCTTC.